A selection of T cell receptor beta chains follows, all from one sample in a study of T-cell reconstitution after alpha-beta-depleted transplantation in children. One entry per CDR3 protein, called by TCRdb with MiXCR from the PCR reads. This sample has 210,000 or so distinct CDR3 sequences, with approximately 10% found just once. The sequences come from PBMCs from the stem cell graft donor, collected from the stem cell graft. All receptors derive from a human donor who donated a stem cell graft to a child with acute lymphoblastic leukemia. The CDR3 runs from the conserved cysteine through the conserved F or W. A D gene is named only where the DNA matches it firmly. Clone size is given for some rows only: seen once, a few or many times, or a class if the clone is expanded.

J	size	V	D	DNA	CDR3
TRBJ2-4	few	TRBV7-2	.	TGTGCCAGCAGCTTAAATAGGGGAGTTCTAGCCAAAAACATTCAGTACTTC	CASSLNRGVLAKNIQYF
TRBJ2-5	many	TRBV2	TRBD1	TGTGCCAGCACTATAAGGACAGGTTGGTTAGAGACCCAGTACTTC	CASTIRTGWLETQYF
TRBJ1-1	many	TRBV3-1	TRBD1	TGTGCCAGCAGCCCACAGGGGCAGTACACTGAAGCTTTCTTT	CASSPQGQYTEAFF
TRBJ2-1	.	TRBV10-3	.	TGTGCCATCAGTAAAGACCCCACCTACAATGAGCAGTTCTTC	CAISKDPTYNEQFF
TRBJ2-3	many	TRBV27	.	TGTGCCAGCAGTTTATTCCAGACAGATACGCAGTATTTT	CASSLFQTDTQYF
TRBJ2-1	.	TRBV2	.	TGTGCCAGCAGTGAAGATAGGACACCCAATGAGCAGTTCTTC	CASSEDRTPNEQFF
TRBJ2-1	.	TRBV7-9	.	TGTGCCAGCAGCTCGCTAGGTGGGCGGGGTTCATCCTACAATGAGCAGTTCTTC	CASSSLGGRGSSYNEQFF
TRBJ1-1	many	TRBV14	.	TGTGCCAGCAGCCAAGAATGGGGGGGCACTGAAGCTTTCTTT	CASSQEWGGTEAFF
TRBJ1-5	many	TRBV10-3	.	TGTGCCATCAGTGAGTCAGATCAGCCCCAGCATTTT	CAISESDQPQHF
TRBJ2-3	many	TRBV28	.	TGTGCCAGCACCTATGGGGGGGACATTCGCACAGATACGCAGTATTTT	CASTYGGDIRTDTQYF
TRBJ1-5	.	TRBV29-1	TRBD1	TGCAGCGTACGGACAGGAGGCAATCAGCCCCAGCATTTT	CSVRTGGNQPQHF
TRBJ2-4	many	TRBV5-1	.	TGCGCCAGCAGCTCGAGACAGGGACTGGACAAAAACATTCAGTACTTC	CASSSRQGLDKNIQYF
TRBJ2-7	.	TRBV7-6	TRBD2	TGTGCCAGCAGCTTAACTAGCGGGGTGAGCTCCTACGAGCAGTACTTC	CASSLTSGVSSYEQYF
TRBJ1-2	few	TRBV20-1	.	TGCAGTGCTAGAGGGAGGGCCTACTATGGCTACACCTTC	CSARGRAYYGYTF
TRBJ2-7	few	TRBV5-1	.	TGCGCCAGCAGATTCAGTAGCTCCTACGAGCAGTACTTC	CASRFSSSYEQYF
TRBJ2-3	many	TRBV12-3/TRBV12-4	.	TGTGCCAGCACCACTCAACTTTCAGATACGCAGTATTTT	CASTTQLSDTQYF
TRBJ1-2	many	TRBV12-3/TRBV12-4	.	TGTGCCAGCAGTTTAGGAGTTGAGGGGGTGGATGGCTACACCTTC	CASSLGVEGVDGYTF
TRBJ2-7	few	TRBV20-1	.	TGCAGTGCAAGACTGGGGCCCCCTTCCTACGAGCAGTACTTC	CSARLGPPSYEQYF
TRBJ1-1	.	TRBV25-1	.	TGTGCCAGCAGTGATGTCACAGGGTCAAACTATGAAGCTTTCTTT	CASSDVTGSNYEAFF
TRBJ1-5	.	TRBV12-3/TRBV12-4	.	TGTGCCAGCACCCTAGGGGGGCTGGAACAGCCCCAGCATTTT	CASTLGGLEQPQHF
TRBJ2-3	.	TRBV5-1	.	TGCGCCAGCAGCTTAGACAACACAGATACGCAGTATTTT	CASSLDNTDTQYF
TRBJ1-6	.	TRBV7-9	TRBD1	TGTGCCAGCAGCCTAGACAGGGGGCCTTCACCCCTCCACTTT	CASSLDRGPSPLHF
TRBJ2-3	many	TRBV24-1	TRBD2	TGTGCCACCAGTGATCGGACTAGCGGGGCAGGAGATACGCAGTATTTT	CATSDRTSGAGDTQYF
TRBJ1-2	.	TRBV5-1	TRBD1	TGCGCCAGCAGCTTGAACAGGGGGCTGGATGGCTACACCTTC	CASSLNRGLDGYTF
TRBJ2-3	few	TRBV6-4	TRBD2	TGTGCCAGCAGTGACTCGAGCGGGGGGCCCACAGATACGCAGTATTTT	CASSDSSGGPTDTQYF
TRBJ2-3	few	TRBV20-1	TRBD2	TGCAGTGCCTCGGGGCTAGCGGGTTACACAGATACGCAGTATTTT	CSASGLAGYTDTQYF
TRBJ1-5	many	TRBV3-1	.	TGTGCCAGCAGCCCAGGGACCGAACAGCCCCAGCATTTT	CASSPGTEQPQHF
TRBJ2-1	.	TRBV5-1	.	TGCGCCAGCAGCCGCCCGACGGTGAGCTCCTACAATGAGCAGTTCTTC	CASSRPTVSSYNEQFF
TRBJ1-1	few	TRBV10-3	TRBD1	TGTGCCATCGGGACAGGAACGAACACTGAAGCTTTCTTT	CAIGTGTNTEAFF
TRBJ1-2	.	TRBV29-1	TRBD1	TGCAGCGTTGAAGGTGGCGACAGGGGGCTTCATGGCTACACCTTC	CSVEGGDRGLHGYTF
TRBJ1-1	.	TRBV5-1	.	TGCGCCAGCAGCCCGGTCGGGGGGGCAGTTGAAGCTTTCTTT	CASSPVGGAVEAFF
TRBJ1-6	many	TRBV6-1	.	TGTGCCAGCAGTGACGTGACAGAGAATTCACCCCTCCACTTT	CASSDVTENSPLHF
TRBJ2-5	few	TRBV3-1	TRBD2	TGTGCCAGCAGCCAAGATCAAGGGACTAGCGGGAAAGAGACCCAGTACTTC	CASSQDQGTSGKETQYF
TRBJ2-3	many	TRBV6-5	TRBD1	TGTGCCAGCAGTATACAGGGGTGGGGCACAGATACGCAGTATTTT	CASSIQGWGTDTQYF
TRBJ2-1	many	TRBV12-3/TRBV12-4	.	TGTGCCAGCAGTTTCGATAGGAAAAGTGAGCAGTTCTTC	CASSFDRKSEQFF
TRBJ2-3	few	TRBV10-3	.	TGTGCCATCAGTGAGGGGGGATCTAGCACAGATACGCAGTATTTT	CAISEGGSSTDTQYF
TRBJ1-5	many	TRBV12-3/TRBV12-4	TRBD1	TGTGCCAGCAGCCCGACAGGGGGCAATCAGCCCCAGCATTTT	CASSPTGGNQPQHF
TRBJ1-1	many	TRBV7-2	.	TGTGCCAGCAGCACCCAGGGGAGGACTGAAGCTTTCTTT	CASSTQGRTEAFF
TRBJ1-2	.	TRBV3-1	.	TGTGCCAGCAGCCAAGGGTATGGTGGCTACACCTTC	CASSQGYGGYTF
TRBJ2-1	few	TRBV10-1	.	TGCGCCAGCAGTGAATTTGGGGGTGAGCAGTTCTTC	CASSEFGGEQFF
TRBJ2-7	.	TRBV7-2	.	TGTGCCAGCAGCTTATACTCAGATTCAACCTCCTACGAGCAGTACTTC	CASSLYSDSTSYEQYF
TRBJ2-7	many	TRBV12-3/TRBV12-4	.	TGTGCCAGCAGTTTAGGCACAGGCAATCGCTACGAGCAGTACTTC	CASSLGTGNRYEQYF
TRBJ2-3	many	TRBV11-2	.	TGTGCCAGCAGCTTAGTCTCGGGTTCTAGCACAGATACGCAGTATTTT	CASSLVSGSSTDTQYF